This record covers a single TCR beta chain. This sample stems from a study of control samples from healthy donors and cancer patients. The germline gives CDR1 SGHNT, CDR2 YENEEA. The CDR3 spans 14 residues. V was pared by 5 bases and J by 7 bases, with 6 bases of the junction left unmatched. Measured with immunoSEQ multiplex PCR; TCRdb has only the in-frame clones, and not every one. The sample comprises under 80,000 clones, about 95% of which are singletons, and 6% to 8% rests with the top ten. The chain joins TRBV11-3 to TRBJ2-2; 8 positions agree with TRBD1. Sequenced input: blood. This clonotype was sampled from a woman aged 40 to 49 in good health. CDR3 protein: CASSARGRNGELFF. The CDR3 nucleotides read TGTGCCAGCAGCGCCAGGGGGCGTAACGGGGAGCTGTTTTTT.